This TCR beta chain was retrieved from a study of T cell responses to AZD1222 COVID-19 vaccine. Study-wide points: Reports say nearly half of spike-specific TCRs go after unmutated variant regions. Among the donors, most were white British and more were female, and clonal diversity was possibly underestimated. Repertoires were sampled only after the peak T cell response. Only 5 or 6 AZD1222 recipients were seropositive at baseline.

TCRdb keeps only in-frame clones here, not all; method: immunoSEQ multiplex PCR. The sample shows 160,000 or so clones, 80% to 90% of them seen only once. Points on this clone: Antigen unknown.

Germline V gene lookup returns CDR1 SGDLS and CDR2 YYNGEE. V was shortened by 0 bases and J by 2 bases, with 6 bases between the two germline ends. This CDR3 comprises 14 residues. Material: peripheral blood, obtained 28 days after the second AZD1222 dose. V is TRBV9 and J is TRBJ2-1; D gene uncertain. This TCR was recovered from an adult who received the AZD1222 COVID-19 vaccine. The DNA of the CDR3 is TGTGCCAGCAGCGTAGGAGGCCCCTACAATGAGCAGTTCTTC. As protein: CASSVGGPYNEQFF.